The clone carrying this T cell receptor (beta chain) was observed many times. Its specificity is unknown. TCRdb analysed the multiplex PCR reads with MiXCR anew, one entry per CDR3 protein. This table has some 100,000 distinct CDR3 sequences, roughly 20% appearing once. The data stem from a study of breast tumors, draining lymph nodes, adjacent tissues. Study-wide points: Compared with basal-like, luminal-like tumors shared significantly more repertoire with nontumor tissue. Tumors had less TCR diversity than lymph nodes, more than nontumor tissue.

Samples came from axillary lymph nodes draining the breast cancer. Sequences were obtained from axillary lymph node tissue. The sequence derives from a female donor with breast cancer. Some clones in this sample may be carry-over from other donors' samples.

CDR3 residues: CASSVGGTGTDTQYF. The CDR3 nucleotides are TGTGCCAGCAGCGTAGGGGGGACAGGGACAGATACGCAGTATTTT. This rearrangement joins TRBV9 to TRBJ2-3; 9 positions match TRBD1. Germline values: CDR1 SGDLS, CDR2 YYNGEE. With V trimmed by 0 bases and J by 3 bases, 2 bases remained unmatched. This CDR3 has 15 residues.